These 23 T cell receptor beta chains came from one sample sequenced in a study of control samples from healthy donors and cancer patients. TCRdb's copy holds only in-frame clones and misses some; the assay was immunoSEQ multiplex PCR. The table includes around 26,000 clones, approximately 78% detected once. Sequencing input: PBMCs. The receptors come from a man aged 55 to 69 with colorectal cancer.

In its sample, this clone was seen once. J is TRBJ1-2 and V is TRBV12-3 or TRBV12-4; D is undetermined. V lost 7 bases to trimming and J lost 10 bases, with 16 bases between them. The CDR3 has 12 amino acids. CDR3 in DNA: TGTGCCAGCACCTCCTTGAGAAAGGACTACACCTTC. This translates into CASTSLRKDYTF.

V is TRBV5-6 and J is TRBJ1-2, with 7 bases lining up with TRBD1. V shed 3 bases, J shed 4 bases, and the junction held 3 bases outside the gene matches. This CDR3 comprises 13 residues. Looked up from germline, CDR1 is SGHDT and CDR2 is YYEEEE. CDR3 coding DNA: TGTGCCAGCAGCTCGGGACAGATCTATGGCTACACCTTC. The encoded protein is CASSSGQIYGYTF.

This clone was recorded a few times. The chain carries TRBV25-1 and TRBJ1-5, with D tentatively TRBD1 (6 bases). The CDR3 consists of 15 residues. The V end was cut by 3 bases, the J end by 2 bases, with 11 bases between. Germline CDR1 is MGHDK and CDR2 is SYGVNS. CDR3 coding DNA: TGTGCCAGCAGTGACGGGGGCTTTGGCAATCAGCCCCAGCATTTT. This sequence encodes CASSDGGFGNQPQHF.

The chain links TRBV27 to TRBJ1-6; D might be TRBD1 (5 bases). Germline CDR1 is MNHEY and CDR2 is SMNVEV (reference sequence). The length of the CDR3 is 14 residues. V lost 2 bases and J 10 bases, leaving 12 bases between the germline ends. CDR3 sequence reads: CASSLREGWSPLHF. The CDR3 nucleotides are TGTGCCAGCAGTTTAAGGGAGGGGTGGTCACCCCTCCACTTT.

The chain employs TRBV2 and TRBJ1-3; D unclear. Between the trimmed V and J ends, which lost 6 bases and 0 bases, there was a span of 12 bases. The CDR3 contains 15 residues. Germline V gene data show CDR1 as SNHLY and CDR2 as FYNNEI. The CDR3 region has the DNA TGTGCCAGCAGGTCGGACCGAAGCTCTGGAAACACCATATATTTT. Protein: CASRSDRSSGNTIYF.

This chain links TRBV27 with TRBJ2-7; tentative D call: TRBD2 (5 bases). Trimming took off 5 bases at V and 5 bases at J, with 16 bases between the two ends. The germline gives CDR1 MNHEY, CDR2 SMNVEV (reference sequence). The CDR3 is 14 residues long. The CDR3 sequence is CASSRGRAKDEQYF. The CDR3 nucleotides read TGTGCCAGCAGTCGGGGTCGGGCCAAGGACGAGCAGTACTTC.

This clone was counted a few times. This chain connects TRBV18 to TRBJ1-1, with 7 bases identical to TRBD1. Germline-derived CDR1 and CDR2 are KGHSH and LQKENI. V was clipped by 3 bases and J by 5 bases; unmatched bases: 6. The CDR3 extends over 14 amino acids. CDR3 DNA: TGTGCCAGCTCACCGGAACAGGGGTGGACTGAAGCTTTCTTT. Amino acids: CASSPEQGWTEAFF.

The chain employs TRBV5-1 and TRBJ1-1, with no clear D. Germline assignment: CDR1 SGHRS and CDR2 YFSETQ. The V end lost 0 bases, the J end lost 1 base, and 4 bases lay between the germline ends. The CDR3 runs 13 residues. The CDR3 DNA sequence: TGCGCCAGCAGCTTGGTCTCGAACACTGAAGCTTTCTTT. This encodes CASSLVSNTEAFF.

The V call is TRBV4-1, the J call TRBJ1-1; D gene ambiguous. V was trimmed by 0 bases and J by 11 bases, leaving 16 bases between them. This CDR3 spans 14 amino acids. Looked up from germline, CDR1 is MGHRA and CDR2 is YSYEKL. The CDR3 loop is CASSQEVEGFKAFF. For the CDR3, the DNA is TGCGCCAGCAGCCAAGAGGTTGAGGGTTTTAAGGCTTTCTTT.

The chain is built from TRBV9 and TRBJ1-3; D remains ambiguous. Trimming left V 0 bases short and J 0 bases short, with 13 bases between. This CDR3 has 17 residues. CDR1 and CDR2 (germline): SGDLS, YYNGEE. DNA of the CDR3: TGTGCCAGCAGCGTAGACAACAGTATTAACTCTGGAAACACCATATATTTT. Amino acids: CASSVDNSINSGNTIYF.

V and J are TRBV10-1 and TRBJ2-1, with unresolved D. Germline V gene sequence: CDR1 WNHNN, CDR2 SYGVQD (reference sequence). The V end was cut by 3 bases, the J end by 5 bases, with 17 bases between. The CDR3 covers 16 residues. The CDR3, as DNA: TGCGCCAGCAGTGACCAGGCCCCATGGGTCCACAATGAGCAGTTCTTC. Encoded protein: CASSDQAPWVHNEQFF.

The V and J genes are TRBV19 and TRBJ1-2, with TRBD1 identical over 8 bases. CDR1 LNHDA and CDR2 SQIVND come from the germline V gene (reference sequence). This CDR3 region has 16 residues. The J segment lost 5 bases and the V segment lost 6 bases, leaving 14 bases of the junction unmatched. In DNA form, the CDR3 reads TGTGCCAGTAGCCCCGGGACAGGCCTCCCCCTTTATGGCTACACCTTC. This gives the protein CASSPGTGLPLYGYTF.

The chain is built from TRBV15 and TRBJ2-3, with D perhaps matching TRBD2 (6 bases). CDR3 length: 16 amino acids. Germline CDR1 LNHNV, CDR2 YYDKDF (reference sequence). Trimming pared 1 base from V and 0 bases from J, leaving 11 bases between. The CDR3 bases are TGTGCCACCAGCAGAGCTCGGGACTCTAGCACAGATACGCAGTATTTT. Its translation: CATSRARDSSTDTQYF.

The gene calls are TRBV6-2 or TRBV6-3 and TRBJ1-2; TRBD1 matches at 12 bases. The trim removed 5 bases at V and 4 bases at J, leaving 8 bases unmatched. The CDR3 is 16 amino acids. CDR1 is MNHEY, CDR2 SVGEGT, per germline. The CDR3 DNA sequence: TGTGCCAGCAGTCACCCGGGACAGGGGGCAGGCTATGGCTACACCTTC. Protein product: CASSHPGQGAGYGYTF.

The sample holds a few counts of this clone. This CDR3 is CSVDGGIGRGTYGYTF. CDR3 nucleotide sequence: TGCAGCGTTGATGGGGGGATCGGAAGAGGGACTTACGGCTACACCTTC. The chain is built from TRBV29-1 and TRBJ1-2; maybe TRBD1 (5 bases). The CDR3 spans 16 residues. V shed 3 bases and J shed 8 bases, with 25 bases lying between them. CDR1 is SQVTM, CDR2 ANQGSEA, per germline. Combining the CDR3 with reference TRBV29-1 and TRBJ1-2 gives the whole variable domain SAVISQKPSRDICQRGTSLTIQCQVDSQVTMMFWYRQQPGQSLTLIATANQGSEATYESGFVIDKFPISRPNLTFSTLTVSNMSPEDSSIYLCSVDGGIGRGTYGYTFGSGTRLTVV.

The rearrangement uses TRBV4-1 and TRBJ1-2; D is perhaps TRBD1 (5 bases). Germline V gene sequence: CDR1 MGHRA, CDR2 YSYEKL. The V end was cut by 0 bases, the J end by 8 bases, with 10 bases between. The CDR3 loop spans 13 amino acids. CDR3 DNA sequence: TGCGCCAGCAGCCAAGATCAAGGGGTCGGCTACACCTTC. Its protein is CASSQDQGVGYTF.

The genes are TRBV9 and TRBJ2-3; D gene ambiguous. The V end was cut by 0 bases, the J end by 6 bases, with 5 bases between. Per germline, CDR1 SGDLS and CDR2 YYNGEE. This CDR3 has 12 residues. CDR3 region: CASSVVSDTQYF. CDR3 nucleotide sequence: TGTGCCAGCAGCGTAGTTTCGGATACGCAGTATTTT.

The chain is built from TRBV27 and TRBJ1-2; TRBD1 aligns across 7 bases. V shed 1 base and J 9 bases; nucleotides not matched to a gene: 8. Germline V gives CDR1 MNHEY, CDR2 SMNVEV (reference sequence). The CDR3 is made up of 14 amino acids. The CDR3, as DNA: TGTGCCAGCAGTTTATACCGGGACAGTCTTCGCTACACCTTC. This translates into CASSLYRDSLRYTF.

The CDR3 nucleotides read TGCGCCAGCAGCTTGATATTGGTTGGGACTAGCACAGATACGCAGTATTTT. Translating gives CASSLILVGTSTDTQYF. V and J are TRBV5-1 and TRBJ2-3; D might be TRBD2 (6 bases). V gave up 1 base and J gave up 0 bases, with 15 bases separating them. CDR1 and CDR2 (germline): SGHRS, YFSETQ. The CDR3 covers 17 residues.

This chain connects TRBV5-1 to TRBJ2-5; D possibly corresponds to TRBD1 (5 bases). Germline CDR1 is SGHRS and CDR2 is YFSETQ. The ends were cut back, 2 bases at V and 2 bases at J, with 10 bases in the middle. The CDR3 has 14 amino acids. CDR3 sequence (DNA): TGCGCCAGCAGCTTACAGGCTAGTCAAGAGACCCAGTACTTC. This sequence encodes CASSLQASQETQYF.

V gene TRBV7-9 combines with J gene TRBJ1-1, with 11 bases aligning to TRBD1. Germline CDR1 reads SEHNR; CDR2 reads FQNEAQ (reference sequence). Losses at the gene ends were 2 bases for V and 3 bases for J; bases not matched to a gene: 8. The CDR3 is 17 amino acids. CDR3 region: CASSLRRTGGADTEAFF. CDR3 sequence (DNA): TGTGCCAGCAGCTTAAGGCGGACAGGGGGCGCGGACACTGAAGCTTTCTTT.

This sequence joins TRBV6-2 or TRBV6-3 and TRBJ1-1; 9 nucleotides agree with TRBD1. The germline gives CDR1 MNHEY, CDR2 SVGEGT. The V segment lost 6 bases and the J segment 2 bases; nucleotides outside the gene matches: 10. The CDR3 is 16 residues long. In nucleotides, the CDR3 is TGTGCCAGCAGCTATTCCGGGACAGGGTTTAACACTGAAGCTTTCTTT. Translated: CASSYSGTGFNTEAFF.

A single count supports this clone. A read error may produce the germline difference seen at one junction end. In nucleotides, the CDR3 is TGTGCCAGCAGATACTGGGACAACCAAGAGACCCAGTACTTC. Protein product: CASRYWDNQETQYF. The rearrangement uses TRBV6-2 or TRBV6-3 and TRBJ2-5; D might be TRBD1 (6 bases). The CDR3 length is 14 residues. The germline gives CDR1 MNHEY, CDR2 SVGEGT.